These T cell receptor beta chains were read from a single sample in a study of T cell responses to AZD1222 COVID-19 vaccine. Clones were read by immunoSEQ multiplex PCR, and TCRdb kept only the in-frame ones, dropping some. Among 160,000 or so clones listed, around 93% were seen once. The sequencing here drew on peripheral blood, taken on day 0 of AZD1222 vaccination. The origin of the receptors is an adult in good health. CDR3s include the opening cysteine and the closing phenylalanine or tryptophan.

j_call,v_call,cdr3_aa
TRBJ2-2,TRBV18,CASSPLAPQNTGELFF
TRBJ2-5,TRBV7-6,CASSLGGFGTSGETQYF
TRBJ2-7,TRBV7-9,CASSPLSPGTGRPYEQYF
TRBJ2-6,TRBV7-2,CASSLQKTGANVLTF
TRBJ1-2,TRBV30,CAWSPHTGGHYGYTF
TRBJ2-1,TRBV7-3,CASSLGQPTNEQFF
TRBJ2-7,TRBV2,CASTGGRSPYEQYF
TRBJ2-7,TRBV11-3,CASSLAGGTSYEQYF
TRBJ2-2,TRBV19,CASSLAGGVLGRELFF
TRBJ1-1,TRBV27,CASKGTSRGAEAFF
TRBJ2-6,TRBV3-1/TRBV3-2,CASSFRRGSGANVLTF